This TCR beta chain was profiled in a study of beta chain features in type 1 diabetes. Trimming removed 1 base at V and 3 bases at J, with 14 bases between. Germline CDR1 is SGHTA and CDR2 is FQGNSA. The CDR3 is 16 amino acids. Of the isolated RNA, all was reverse transcribed, and so the sequenced material was expressed TCRB transcripts. Clones were sequenced by immunoSEQ multiplex PCR, and TCRdb holds only the in-frame ones, with some missing. The table lists 240,000 or so clones, roughly 70% of them singletons. The TCR originated in a man aged 25 to 45 in good health. The specimen sequenced was naive CD4+ T cells from blood. This sequence joins TRBV7-2 and TRBJ2-3; unclear D gene. CDR3 coding DNA: TGTGCCAGCAGCTTAGAGACCTATTATCTTACAGATACGCAGTATTTT. This sequence encodes CASSLETYYLTDTQYF.